Below are 26 T cell receptor beta chains sequenced from a single sample in a study of radiotherapy plus CTLA-4 blockade in lung cancer. The method was immunoSEQ multiplex PCR; TCRdb's version includes in-frame clones alone and lacks a portion of them. Of some 60,000 clones in the sample, 60% to 80% are singletons; the top ten hold 2.9%. This material consisted of peripheral blood, taken from a patient treated with radiotherapy plus ipilimumab. The receptors shown here come from a human donor with non-small cell lung cancer who had a complete response to radiotherapy plus ipilimumab.

In its sample, this clone was seen a few times. The chain recombines TRBV19 with TRBJ2-7; 8 bases are shared with TRBD2. The CDR3 has 14 residues. V lost 3 bases, J lost 3 bases, and 4 bases stayed unmatched. Germline loops: CDR1 LNHDA, CDR2 SQIVND (reference sequence). The CDR3 spells CASSILAGDYEQYF. CDR3 bases: TGTGCCAGTAGTATCCTAGCGGGTGACTACGAGCAGTACTTC.

The chain is built from TRBV7-2 and TRBJ2-1, with TRBD1 matching over 7 bases. Trimming removed 1 base from V and 1 base from J; junction bases left unmatched: 4. The CDR3 consists of 16 residues. CDR1 SGHTA and CDR2 FQGNSA come from the germline V gene. CDR3 loop: CASSLGQGVSYNEQFF. CDR3 sequence (DNA): TGTGCCAGCAGCTTAGGGCAGGGGGTTTCCTACAATGAGCAGTTCTTC. Drawing the rest from reference TRBV7-2 and TRBJ2-1, the complete variable domain is GAGVSQSPSNKVTEKGKDVELRCDPISGHTALYWYRQSLGQGLEFLIYFQGNSAPDKSGLPSDRFSAERTGGSVSTLTIQRTQQEDSAVYLCASSLGQGVSYNEQFFGPGTRLTVL.

This clone has just a few counts. The CDR3 coding sequence is TGTGCCAGCAGCTCGCTCAGGGGGCAGTCCGAGCAGTACTTC. Protein product: CASSSLRGQSEQYF. This chain connects TRBV5-8 to TRBJ2-7, with 8 bases lining up with TRBD1. The germline V gene has CDR1 SGHTS and CDR2 YDEGEE. V trimming: 3 bases; J trimming: 6 bases; junction bases outside the gene matches: 8. The CDR3 is 14 residues long.

V is TRBV29-1 and J is TRBJ1-3, with D unclear. The germline V and J ends were trimmed by 2 bases and 1 base, with 6 bases remaining between them. The CDR3 runs to 13 residues. Per the germline V gene, CDR1 is SQVTM and CDR2 is ANQGSEA. The CDR3 coding sequence is TGCAGCGTTGAAATCGGTTCTGGAAACACCATATATTTT. Encoded protein: CSVEIGSGNTIYF.

The chain couples TRBV30 to TRBJ1-1; TRBD1 might be the D (6 bases). CDR1 is GTSNPN and CDR2 is SVGIG in the germline V gene (reference sequence). This CDR3 has 12 residues. Trimming took 1 base from V and 3 from J, leaving 6 bases between them. CDR3 amino acids: CAWSDRDTEAFF. The CDR3 bases are TGTGCCTGGAGTGACAGGGACACTGAAGCTTTCTTT.

Remarks on this clone: A much larger clone differs from this one at a single base, so this may be a read error. Different DNA sequences within this sample yield the same CDR3. This chain connects TRBV4-1 to TRBJ1-4, with D possibly TRBD1 on 5 matching bases. The CDR3 has 16 residues. The germline CDR1 and CDR2 sequences are MGHRA and YSYEKL. Trimming removed 0 bases at V and 8 bases at J, with 16 bases between. The CDR3 DNA reads TGCGCCAGCAGCCAAGATCGGGGGTTTGGGGGGGAAAAACTGTTTTTT. It codes for CASSQDRGFGGEKLFF.

The chain is built from TRBV5-4 and TRBJ1-3, with D tentatively TRBD1 (5 bases). Trimming left V 2 bases short and J 4 bases short, with 10 bases between. Germline V gives CDR1 SGHNT, CDR2 YYREEE (reference sequence). The CDR3 loop spans 14 amino acids. The chain's CDR3 is CASSFAGRGNTIYF. In DNA, the CDR3 is TGTGCCAGCAGCTTTGCAGGGAGGGGAAACACCATATATTTT.

This rearrangement joins TRBV4-2 to TRBJ2-7, with 10 bases identical to TRBD2. CDR1 and CDR2 from the germline V gene are LGHNA and YNFKEQ. CDR3 length: 16 residues. With 1 base clipped from V and 4 bases from J, the junction kept 7 bases outside the gene matches. CDR3 loop: CASSQAASGSVYEQYF. The CDR3 coding sequence is TGTGCCAGCAGCCAAGCCGCTAGCGGGAGTGTTTACGAGCAGTACTTC.

J is TRBJ2-5 and V is TRBV5-1; 12 nucleotides agree with TRBD2. Germline V CDR1 and CDR2: SGHRS, YFSETQ. The CDR3 has 18 amino acids. With 0 bases clipped from V and 2 bases from J, the junction kept 8 bases outside the gene matches. The CDR3 DNA follows: TGCGCCAGCAGCTTGGGACTAGCGGGAGCGTGGGGGCAAGAGACCCAGTACTTC. It is translated as CASSLGLAGAWGQETQYF.

V usage is TRBV1 and J usage is TRBJ2-1; the table gives TRBD2 as D, unverified against the DNA. TRBV1 is assigned pseudogene status. The CDR3 spans 15 residues. The CDR3 DNA follows: TGCACCAGCAGCCAAGATACTAGCGGATACAATGAGCAGTTCTTC. This gives the protein CTSSQDTSGYNEQFF.

The chain employs TRBV4-3 and TRBJ2-3; 10 bases are shared with TRBD1. CDR3 size: 16 residues. V lost 1 base to trimming and J lost 1 base; unmatched junction nucleotides: 2. CDR1 LGHNA and CDR2 YSLEER come from the germline V gene. The CDR3 DNA follows: TGCGCCAGCAGCCAAGGAGGGACAGGGGGCACAGATACGCAGTATTTT. It codes for CASSQGGTGGTDTQYF.

The rearrangement links TRBV29-1 to TRBJ2-1; 9 positions match TRBD2. This CDR3 comprises 15 residues. The junction had 7 bases not matched to a gene; V was cut back by 3 bases and J by 4 bases. The germline CDR1 and CDR2 sequences are SQVTM and ANQGSEA. CDR3 bases: TGCAGCGTTGATCCCCTAGCGGGGATTTACAATGAGCAGTTCTTC. Amino acids: CSVDPLAGIYNEQFF.

CDR3 in amino acids: CAWTRWPPGNEQFF. CDR3 coding DNA: TGTGCCTGGACTCGATGGCCTCCAGGGAATGAGCAGTTCTTC. This chain links TRBV30 with TRBJ2-1, with D perhaps TRBD1 (5 bases). Germline V gene data show CDR1 as GTSNPN and CDR2 as SVGIG (reference sequence). The CDR3 runs to 14 residues. The ends were cut back, 4 bases at V and 7 bases at J, with 17 bases in the middle.

This chain connects TRBV30 to TRBJ2-2; 7 bases map to TRBD2. V lost 0 bases, J lost 6 bases, and 7 bases stayed unmatched. The CDR3 totals 15 residues. CDR1 is GTSNPN and CDR2 is SVGIG in the germline V gene (reference sequence). CDR3 protein: CAWSVRGSGAGELFF. CDR3 DNA: TGTGCCTGGAGTGTACGCGGGAGCGGGGCCGGGGAGCTGTTTTTT.

The chain uses TRBV4-1 and TRBJ1-4; maybe TRBD1 (6 bases). CDR3 length: 16 residues. Per the germline V gene, CDR1 is MGHRA and CDR2 is YSYEKL. V was shortened by 6 bases and J by 0 bases, with 14 bases between the two germline ends. The CDR3 loop is CASSPGTLATNEKLFF. The CDR3 bases are TGCGCCAGCAGTCCCGGGACACTTGCAACTAATGAAAAACTGTTTTTT.

This sequence joins TRBV29-1 and TRBJ2-4; 8 nucleotides agree with TRBD1. With 3 bases clipped from V and 10 bases from J, the junction kept 5 bases outside the gene matches. Germline V gene sequence: CDR1 SQVTM, CDR2 ANQGSEA. CDR3 length equals 12 residues. The CDR3 DNA sequence: TGCAGCGTTGAGAAAACAGGGGGAATTCAGTACTTC. It translates to CSVEKTGGIQYF. Together with reference TRBV29-1 and TRBJ2-4, the CDR3 gives the full variable domain: SAVISQKPSRDICQRGTSLTIQCQVDSQVTMMFWYRQQPGQSLTLIATANQGSEATYESGFVIDKFPISRPNLTFSTLTVSNMSPEDSSIYLCSVEKTGGIQYFGAGTRLSVL.

The V call is TRBV28, the J call TRBJ2-5; 8 bases match TRBD1. Germline-derived CDR1 and CDR2 are MDHEN and SYDVKM. V was pared by 5 bases and J by 5 bases, with 10 bases of the junction left unmatched. CDR3 size: 15 residues. CDR3 DNA: TGTGCCAGCAGTCTTTTCAGGGGGCTGGTTGAGACCCAGTACTTC. Its translation is CASSLFRGLVETQYF. The whole variable domain, filled in from reference TRBV28 and TRBJ2-5, reads DVKVTQSSRYLVKRTGEKVFLECVQDMDHENMFWYRQDPGLGLRLIYFSYDVKMKEKGDIPEGYSVSREKKERFSLILESASTNQTSMYLCASSLFRGLVETQYFGPGTRLLVL.

V gene TRBV30 combines with J gene TRBJ2-2; weak D call: TRBD2 (7 bases). Trimming pared 4 bases from V and 0 bases from J, leaving 18 bases between. Germline CDR1 is GTSNPN and CDR2 is SVGIG (reference sequence). The CDR3 is 17 amino acids. CDR3 in amino acids: CAWKGGWGGPNTGELFF. DNA for the CDR3: TGTGCCTGGAAGGGTGGATGGGGGGGGCCGAACACCGGGGAGCTGTTTTTT. Based on the CDR3 plus reference TRBV30 and TRBJ2-2, the full variable domain is SQTIHQWPATLVQPVGSPLSLECTVEGTSNPNLYWYRQAAGRGLQLLFYSVGIGQISSEVPQNLSASRPQDRQFILSSKKLLLSDSGFYLCAWKGGWGGPNTGELFFGEGSRLTVL.

The chain links TRBV6-1 to TRBJ2-7; 7 bases line up with TRBD1. This CDR3 region has 15 residues. Germline V gives CDR1 MNHNS, CDR2 SASEGT. J lost 5 bases, V lost 3 bases, and 10 bases had no gene match. The CDR3 here is CASSDPQGIRNEQYF. CDR3 nucleotides: TGTGCCAGCAGTGACCCACAGGGGATAAGAAACGAGCAGTACTTC.

The gene calls are TRBV27 and TRBJ1-5; D unclear. CDR3 size: 16 residues. Germline V gene data show CDR1 as MNHEY and CDR2 as SMNVEV (reference sequence). V was cut by 0 bases and J by 2 bases, with 11 bases left in between. The CDR3 protein is CASSLSAWSRNQPQHF. CDR3 nucleotides: TGTGCCAGCAGTTTATCTGCGTGGAGTCGCAATCAGCCCCAGCATTTT.

This chain links TRBV14 with TRBJ1-1, with unresolved D. Trimming took off 4 bases at V and 7 bases at J, with 10 bases between the two ends. The CDR3 runs to 12 residues. Per germline, CDR1 SGHDN and CDR2 FVKESK. The chain's CDR3 is CASSRRGDEAFF. The CDR3, as DNA: TGTGCCAGCAGCCGTCGCGGAGATGAAGCTTTCTTT. Based on the CDR3 plus reference TRBV14 and TRBJ1-1, the full variable domain is EAGVTQFPSHSVIEKGQTVTLRCDPISGHDNLYWYRRVMGKEIKFLLHFVKESKQDESGMPNNRFLAERTGGTYSTLKVQPAELEDSGVYFCASSRRGDEAFFGQGTRLTVV.

The rearrangement links TRBV11-2 to TRBJ1-2, with D possibly being TRBD1 (5 bases). The V gene's germline CDR1 is SGHAT and CDR2 FQNNGV. This CDR3 has 15 amino acids. V was trimmed by 1 base and J by 2 bases, leaving 11 bases between them. CDR3: CASSLVGGWNYGYTF. DNA of the CDR3: TGTGCCAGCAGCTTAGTCGGGGGATGGAACTATGGCTACACCTTC.

The chain joins TRBV5-6 to TRBJ2-7; tentative D call: TRBD2 (5 bases). CDR3 length: 12 residues. Germline CDR1 and CDR2: SGHDT and YYEEEE. V lost 4 bases to trimming and J lost 3 bases, with 8 bases between them. The CDR3 loop reads CASSRGLYEQYF. CDR3 in DNA: TGTGCCAGCAGCCGGGGTCTCTACGAGCAGTACTTC.

This clone was observed a few times. The chain links TRBV6-1 to TRBJ2-3, with D possibly matching TRBD2 (5 bases). CDR1 is MNHNS, CDR2 SASEGT, per germline. Trimming stripped 6 bases from V and 6 bases from J, with 19 bases between. The CDR3 contains 15 residues. The CDR3 DNA is TGTGCCAGCAGCCGGACGGGGATCCTGTCGGATACGCAGTATTTT. This translates into CASSRTGILSDTQYF.

The rearrangement joins TRBV6-1 to TRBJ1-2; D perhaps matches TRBD1 (6 bases). Trimming took off 6 bases at V and 5 bases at J, with 16 bases between the two ends. The length of the CDR3 is 14 residues. Germline V gene sequence: CDR1 MNHNS, CDR2 SASEGT. CDR3 in DNA: TGTGCCAGCAGCGACAGGCTGACTCTTTATGGCTACACCTTC. Translating gives CASSDRLTLYGYTF.

V usage is TRBV12-5 and J usage is TRBJ2-1; D call uncertain. V lost 5 bases to trimming and J lost 4 bases, with 6 bases between them. CDR1 is LGHNT, CDR2 FRNRAP, per germline. The CDR3 is 12 residues long. Written as DNA, the CDR3 is TGTGCTAGTGGTCTTCAGTACAATGAGCAGTTCTTC. Translating gives CASGLQYNEQFF.